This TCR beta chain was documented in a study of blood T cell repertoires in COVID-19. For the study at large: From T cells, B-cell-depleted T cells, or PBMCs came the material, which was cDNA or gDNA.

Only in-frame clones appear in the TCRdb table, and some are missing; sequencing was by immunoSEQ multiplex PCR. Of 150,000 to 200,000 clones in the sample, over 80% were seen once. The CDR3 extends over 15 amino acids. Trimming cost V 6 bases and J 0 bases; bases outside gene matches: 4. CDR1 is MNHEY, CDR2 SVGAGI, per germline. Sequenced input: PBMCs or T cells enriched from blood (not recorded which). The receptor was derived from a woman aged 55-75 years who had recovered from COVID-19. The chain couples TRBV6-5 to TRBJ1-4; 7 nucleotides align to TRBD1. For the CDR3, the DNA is TGTGCCAGCAGAGGGGGCGATGCAACTAATGAAAAACTGTTTTTT. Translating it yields CASRGGDATNEKLFF.